This note documents a single TCR beta chain sequence. It has no known antigen specificity. No base quality information exists; no much larger clone differs at one position. The source of the sample is a study of cytotoxic CD8 clonotypes in ibrutinib-treated CLL (dated by TCRdb to the early 2020s). About the investigation overall: The cohort had about a dozen relapsed/refractory and some 15 treatment-naive patients; roughly 18 were IGHV unmutated. Cryopreserved peripheral blood mononuclear cells were obtained prior to treatment, at the time of response, and at either disease progression or sustained remission. Every remission and progressive disease sample was obtained while ibrutinib was still being received by the patients. An average of around 250,000 productive templates and 80,000 to 100,000 productive rearrangements was obtained per sample. Partial responses were observed in around 25 patients and complete responses in 2; after a median follow-up of 68 months, remission was maintained in roughly 15 patients and progression was observed in roughly twelve. Longitudinal samples were available for about 30% of the 86 trial participants. The response samples were drawn at a median of 12 months into treatment, with a range of roughly 6 to 36 months.

This specimen's time point label, interpreted: approximately twelve months on ibrutinib. Around 2 micrograms of genomic DNA were extracted from cryopreserved PBMCs for TCR beta library preparation. Longitudinal blood samples from CLL patients on ibrutinib monotherapy were analyzed using high-throughput TCR beta sequencing. The patients took part in an open-label, single-center phase 2 trial of ibrutinib monotherapy. Each clonotype received, on average, about 10x coverage in deep resolution sequencing performed on a MiSeq, where the target depth lay between 1 in 1 million and 1 in 200,000 T cells. TCR beta libraries were generated with the immunoSEQ hsTCRB Kit. The original methods were these. ImmunoSEQ Data Assistant and ImmunoSEQ Analyzer were used for data analysis, and V, D and J genes were assigned according to IMGT definitions. Clonality, which ranges from 0 to 1, was calculated as one minus the normalized Shannon entropy of productive rearrangement frequencies. Only overrepresented clonotypes making up at least 0.05% of the repertoire of each patient were included in the public clonotype analysis. About a dozen age-matched healthy donor repertoires from immuneACCESS were used as controls for clonality. This immuneACCESS table, as held by TCRdb, lists in-frame sequences with V and J called but not all clones. Of the missing ones, under half trace to an unresolved V gene in checked studies; the others have no known cause. Clone size and V and J calls were adopted from that table, with D and trimming inferred from the DNA. This sample holds over 120,000 clones; roughly three quarters were observed only once. Roughly 13% of the sample is taken by the ten largest.

Trimming at the junction amounts to 1 base on V and 5 bases on J, and the germline ends lie 11 bases apart. The germline V gene (reference sequence) provides CDR1 SEHNR and CDR2 FQNEAQ. Inclusive of the bounding cysteine and phenylalanine, the CDR3 is 14 residues long. Only CDR3 DNA remains: 42 bases, in frame from the first base. Findings and caveats that apply to the study as a whole: Baseline clonality was found to be higher than that of age-matched healthy donors and was strongly correlated with circulating CD8+ T-cell counts. Clonality rose at ibrutinib response, remained stable during sustained remission, and dropped back toward baseline at progression. Public clonotypes were found to be uncommon and were observed to contract or remain stable during treatment; the increase in clonality was shown to reflect expansion of private clonotypes at ibrutinib response. Sampling times were not matched between patients in sustained remission and patients whose disease was progressing, and lymph node repertoires were not examined.

This sequence was found in a human donor with chronic lymphocytic leukemia. The material sequenced was PBMCs, taken after 12 months of ibrutinib treatment. The rearrangement combines TRBV7-9 with TRBJ2-5; no D segment can be confidently identified. The base sequence is TGTGCCAGCAGCTTAGTTCCCTTGAGGGAGACCCAGTACTTC. This gives the protein CASSLVPLRETQYF.